A selection of T cell receptor beta chains follows, all from one sample in a study of control samples from healthy donors and cancer patients. Profiled with immunoSEQ multiplex PCR; TCRdb holds only in-frame clones, not every one. The data contain around 75,000 clones, around 92% of them singletons. The sample consisted of blood. These TCRs come from a woman aged 55-69 years in good health. The CDR3 runs from the conserved cysteine through the conserved F or W. The order of the fields is CDR3 DNA, CDR3 protein, D gene, V gene, clone size, J gene. A D gene is named only where the DNA matches it firmly. Rows give clone size only sometimes, using once, few, many, or a class for an expanded clone.

CDR3nt: TGTGCCAGCAGTGGACAGGGAGCTCCTGGCTACACCTTC
CDR3aa: CASSGQGAPGYTF
d_gene: TRBD1
v_gene: TRBV6-2/TRBV6-3
abundance: -
j_gene: TRBJ1-2

CDR3nt: TGTGCCAGCAGCCCAGGCGGGGCTGGCACAGATACGCAGTATTTT
CDR3aa: CASSPGGAGTDTQYF
d_gene: -
v_gene: TRBV7-2
abundance: -
j_gene: TRBJ2-3

CDR3nt: TGTGCCAGCAGCTCCCGGGACTTAGAATTCACAGATACGCAGTATTTT
CDR3aa: CASSSRDLEFTDTQYF
d_gene: -
v_gene: TRBV7-8
abundance: -
j_gene: TRBJ2-3

CDR3nt: TGTGCCAGCAGCGTGGGACGGACAAGCTCTGGGGCCAACGTCCTGACTTTC
CDR3aa: CASSVGRTSSGANVLTF
d_gene: -
v_gene: TRBV5-4
abundance: -
j_gene: TRBJ2-6

CDR3nt: TGTGCCAGTAGTACTGACAGCTACTACGAGCAGTACTTC
CDR3aa: CASSTDSYYEQYF
d_gene: -
v_gene: TRBV19
abundance: -
j_gene: TRBJ2-7

CDR3nt: TGCAGTGCTAGTTTAGCGGACCAAGAGACCCAGTACTTC
CDR3aa: CSASLADQETQYF
d_gene: -
v_gene: TRBV20-1
abundance: -
j_gene: TRBJ2-5

CDR3nt: TGCGCCAGCAGCTTGTGGGGAGTCGGTGCTAATGAAAAACTGTTTTTT
CDR3aa: CASSLWGVGANEKLFF
d_gene: -
v_gene: TRBV5-1
abundance: -
j_gene: TRBJ1-4

CDR3nt: TGTGCCAGCAGTCTCTACCCACAGGGGAGCTCCTACGAGCAGTACTTC
CDR3aa: CASSLYPQGSSYEQYF
d_gene: TRBD1
v_gene: TRBV28
abundance: once
j_gene: TRBJ2-7

CDR3nt: TGTGCCAGCAGCTTCGGCGCGAATGAGCAGTTCTTC
CDR3aa: CASSFGANEQFF
d_gene: -
v_gene: TRBV5-6
abundance: -
j_gene: TRBJ2-1

CDR3nt: TGCGCCAGCAGCCCCTACAGGGGGCTCTCCACAGATACGCAGTATTTT
CDR3aa: CASSPYRGLSTDTQYF
d_gene: TRBD1
v_gene: TRBV5-1
abundance: -
j_gene: TRBJ2-3

CDR3nt: TGTGCCAGCAGTATCGGGCCATATAACTACGAGCAGTACTTC
CDR3aa: CASSIGPYNYEQYF
d_gene: -
v_gene: TRBV6-5
abundance: once
j_gene: TRBJ2-7

CDR3nt: TGTGCCAGCAGCTTAGAGGGTGGCTACCCCACAGATACGCAGTATTTT
CDR3aa: CASSLEGGYPTDTQYF
d_gene: -
v_gene: TRBV7-6
abundance: -
j_gene: TRBJ2-3

CDR3nt: TGCGCCAGCACGCACAATAGCGGGAGAAGGGCCGGGGAGCTGTTTTTT
CDR3aa: CASTHNSGRRAGELFF
d_gene: TRBD2
v_gene: TRBV5-1
abundance: -
j_gene: TRBJ2-2

CDR3nt: TGCAGCGTGTCCGACAGGGGCCTCCAAGAGACCCAGTACTTC
CDR3aa: CSVSDRGLQETQYF
d_gene: TRBD1
v_gene: TRBV29-1
abundance: -
j_gene: TRBJ2-5

CDR3nt: TGTGCCAGCACTACCTATCGACTGAAGAACACTGAAGCTTTCTTT
CDR3aa: CASTTYRLKNTEAFF
d_gene: -
v_gene: TRBV27
abundance: -
j_gene: TRBJ1-1

CDR3nt: TGTGCCAGCACCTGGGGTGGGACTCAGAATGAAAAACTGTTTTTT
CDR3aa: CASTWGGTQNEKLFF
d_gene: -
v_gene: TRBV2
abundance: -
j_gene: TRBJ1-4

CDR3nt: TGTGCCAGCAGCTTAACGGTGGGGAGCGGCCAAGAGACCCAGTACTTC
CDR3aa: CASSLTVGSGQETQYF
d_gene: -
v_gene: TRBV7-3
abundance: -
j_gene: TRBJ2-5

CDR3nt: TGCAGCGTTGGGCCTAGCGGCCCCGAGGAGCAGTTCTTC
CDR3aa: CSVGPSGPEEQFF
d_gene: TRBD2
v_gene: TRBV29-1
abundance: -
j_gene: TRBJ2-1

CDR3nt: TGCGCCAGCAGCCCCACCTGGGGGTCTGAAAAACTGTTTTTT
CDR3aa: CASSPTWGSEKLFF
d_gene: -
v_gene: TRBV4-3
abundance: -
j_gene: TRBJ1-4

CDR3nt: TGTGCCAGCAGTGAAAGTGTAATAAGGGCTCGTACGCAGTATTTT
CDR3aa: CASSESVIRARTQYF
d_gene: -
v_gene: TRBV6-1
abundance: once
j_gene: TRBJ2-3

CDR3nt: TGTGCCAGCAGTTTGGGGTACGAGCAGTACTTC
CDR3aa: CASSLGYEQYF
d_gene: -
v_gene: TRBV12-3/TRBV12-4
abundance: -
j_gene: TRBJ2-7

CDR3nt: TGTGCCAGCAGTGTTCAAGTGGCCGGGGAGCTGTTTTTT
CDR3aa: CASSVQVAGELFF
d_gene: -
v_gene: TRBV6-4
abundance: -
j_gene: TRBJ2-2

CDR3nt: TGTGCCAGTAGTATAGAACCCCCCGCAGCGGGAGGGATTATCAATGAGCAGTTCTTC
CDR3aa: CASSIEPPAAGGIINEQFF
d_gene: TRBD2
v_gene: TRBV19
abundance: -
j_gene: TRBJ2-1

CDR3nt: TGTGCCAGCAGATCCGGAGATACGCAGTATTTT
CDR3aa: CASRSGDTQYF
d_gene: -
v_gene: TRBV6-5
abundance: once
j_gene: TRBJ2-3

CDR3nt: TGTGCCAGCAGCTTGCGCGGGGGGTCGGGCGGGTTTGGGGTCACTGAAGCTTTCTTT
CDR3aa: CASSLRGGSGGFGVTEAFF
d_gene: -
v_gene: TRBV5-4
abundance: -
j_gene: TRBJ1-1

CDR3nt: TGTGCCAGCTCCCTGGGACAGGGGGCCGTCGGGGAGCTGTTTTTT
CDR3aa: CASSLGQGAVGELFF
d_gene: TRBD1
v_gene: TRBV18
abundance: -
j_gene: TRBJ2-2

CDR3nt: TGTGCCAGCAGCCAGCGGGGTAGCGGGGCGAACACCGGGGAGCTGTTTTTT
CDR3aa: CASSQRGSGANTGELFF
d_gene: TRBD2
v_gene: TRBV3-1/TRBV3-2
abundance: -
j_gene: TRBJ2-2

CDR3nt: TGTGCCAGCAGTTATACCTCCGGGACAGGCGGAGAGACCCAGTACTTC
CDR3aa: CASSYTSGTGGETQYF
d_gene: TRBD1
v_gene: TRBV6-5
abundance: medium-sized
j_gene: TRBJ2-5

CDR3nt: TGTGCCAGCACTCCGGACAGGGGCAGTGTGAACACTGAAGCTTTCTTT
CDR3aa: CASTPDRGSVNTEAFF
d_gene: TRBD1
v_gene: TRBV6-6
abundance: -
j_gene: TRBJ1-1

CDR3nt: TGTGCCAGCAGGGACCTCCCGGCTAGCGGATCCTACGAGCAGTACTTC
CDR3aa: CASRDLPASGSYEQYF
d_gene: TRBD2
v_gene: TRBV2
abundance: -
j_gene: TRBJ2-7

CDR3nt: TGTGCCAGCAGAAATAGCGGGAGCGATTACGAGCAGTACTTC
CDR3aa: CASRNSGSDYEQYF
d_gene: TRBD2
v_gene: TRBV27
abundance: -
j_gene: TRBJ2-7

CDR3nt: TGTGCCAGCAGCCCCAGCGGACCGGAGACCCAGTACTTC
CDR3aa: CASSPSGPETQYF
d_gene: -
v_gene: TRBV7-3
abundance: -
j_gene: TRBJ2-5

CDR3nt: TGTGCCAGTAGTATACAGGTCCAAGAGACCCAGTACTTC
CDR3aa: CASSIQVQETQYF
d_gene: -
v_gene: TRBV19
abundance: -
j_gene: TRBJ2-5

CDR3nt: TGTGCCTGGAGAACCCCCGCTAGCTATGGCTACACCTTC
CDR3aa: CAWRTPASYGYTF
d_gene: -
v_gene: TRBV30
abundance: -
j_gene: TRBJ1-2

CDR3nt: TGTGCCAGCAGCACGCGGGGATCCAGCACAGATACGCAGTATTTT
CDR3aa: CASSTRGSSTDTQYF
d_gene: -
v_gene: TRBV6-2/TRBV6-3
abundance: -
j_gene: TRBJ2-3

CDR3nt: TGCGCCAGCAGCTTGGCCCCAGGGGGAGAGACCCAGTACTTC
CDR3aa: CASSLAPGGETQYF
d_gene: TRBD1
v_gene: TRBV5-1
abundance: -
j_gene: TRBJ2-5

CDR3nt: TGTGCCAGCAGCGCTTATGGACAGGGTTCCACCGGGGAGCTGTTTTTT
CDR3aa: CASSAYGQGSTGELFF
d_gene: TRBD1
v_gene: TRBV7-9
abundance: once
j_gene: TRBJ2-2

CDR3nt: TGTGCCAGCAGCCCGGGGTGGGGCACCTATGAAGCTTTCTTT
CDR3aa: CASSPGWGTYEAFF
d_gene: -
v_gene: TRBV5-4
abundance: -
j_gene: TRBJ1-1

CDR3nt: TGTGCCAGCAGAAAGGGGGGCCGGCGCTCCTACGAGCAGTACTTC
CDR3aa: CASRKGGRRSYEQYF
d_gene: -
v_gene: TRBV5-8
abundance: -
j_gene: TRBJ2-7

CDR3nt: TGTGCCAGCAGCTTAAAGTCGGGACAGGGCGGTTCCGAGCAGTACTTC
CDR3aa: CASSLKSGQGGSEQYF
d_gene: TRBD1
v_gene: TRBV7-2
abundance: once
j_gene: TRBJ2-7

CDR3nt: TGTGCCAGCAGCGTCGGGACTTCTACCGGGGAGCTGTTTTTT
CDR3aa: CASSVGTSTGELFF
d_gene: -
v_gene: TRBV11-2
abundance: -
j_gene: TRBJ2-2

CDR3nt: TGTGCCAGCAGCTTAGTGGACGGTAACTACGAGCAGTACTTC
CDR3aa: CASSLVDGNYEQYF
d_gene: -
v_gene: TRBV11-1
abundance: -
j_gene: TRBJ2-7

CDR3nt: TGTGCCAGCAGCTTGAGAAGACAATCAGAGGTTAGGTCACCCCTCCACTTT
CDR3aa: CASSLRRQSEVRSPLHF
d_gene: -
v_gene: TRBV7-3
abundance: -
j_gene: TRBJ1-6

CDR3nt: TGCGCCAGCAGTACAACCGGGACAGGCATTGGAAACACCATATATTTT
CDR3aa: CASSTTGTGIGNTIYF
d_gene: TRBD1
v_gene: TRBV5-1
abundance: -
j_gene: TRBJ1-3

CDR3nt: TGTGCCATAAGGGCCTTTAGCGGGACGCCGCACAATGAGCAGTTCTTC
CDR3aa: CAIRAFSGTPHNEQFF
d_gene: TRBD2
v_gene: TRBV28
abundance: -
j_gene: TRBJ2-1

CDR3nt: TGTGCCAGCAGGTACACAGCCGGACTTGGGGAGGAAGCTTTCTTT
CDR3aa: CASRYTAGLGEEAFF
d_gene: -
v_gene: TRBV6-5
abundance: -
j_gene: TRBJ1-1

CDR3nt: TGTGCCAGCTCACCACGGGCACAGGGGGCAGACGAGCAGTACTTC
CDR3aa: CASSPRAQGADEQYF
d_gene: TRBD1
v_gene: TRBV18
abundance: -
j_gene: TRBJ2-7

CDR3nt: TGTGCCAGCACCCGAGGTGGGGGTGGCTACGAGCAGTACTTC
CDR3aa: CASTRGGGGYEQYF
d_gene: -
v_gene: TRBV28
abundance: once
j_gene: TRBJ2-7

CDR3nt: TGTGCCAGCTCACCACTATTCGACAGGGCGAATGAGCAGTTCTTC
CDR3aa: CASSPLFDRANEQFF
d_gene: TRBD1
v_gene: TRBV18
abundance: once
j_gene: TRBJ2-1

CDR3nt: TGTGCCAGCAGTGAAGCGCCGGATCAGCCCCAGCATTTT
CDR3aa: CASSEAPDQPQHF
d_gene: -
v_gene: TRBV6-1
abundance: -
j_gene: TRBJ1-5

CDR3nt: TGTGCCAGCAGCCAAGGCAGGGTTAGGTCACCCCTCCACTTT
CDR3aa: CASSQGRVRSPLHF
d_gene: -
v_gene: TRBV3-1/TRBV3-2
abundance: -
j_gene: TRBJ1-6

CDR3nt: TGTGCCTGTCAGGGACACCCCAACCAGCCCCAGCATTTT
CDR3aa: CACQGHPNQPQHF
d_gene: -
v_gene: TRBV2
abundance: -
j_gene: TRBJ1-5

CDR3nt: TGTGCCAGCTCACCGCGGACAGGGCTTGAAACTGAAGCTTTCTTT
CDR3aa: CASSPRTGLETEAFF
d_gene: TRBD1
v_gene: TRBV18
abundance: -
j_gene: TRBJ1-1

CDR3nt: TGTGCCAGCAGTGAGGGACTTAACACTGAAGCTTTCTTT
CDR3aa: CASSEGLNTEAFF
d_gene: -
v_gene: TRBV6-6
abundance: -
j_gene: TRBJ1-1

CDR3nt: TGTGCCAGCAGCCGCCCTGGGAGGGGTTCAGACAATGAGCAGTTCTTC
CDR3aa: CASSRPGRGSDNEQFF
d_gene: TRBD2
v_gene: TRBV11-2
abundance: -
j_gene: TRBJ2-1

CDR3nt: TGTGCCAGCAGCCGTGACTTCACCGGGGAGCTGTTTTTT
CDR3aa: CASSRDFTGELFF
d_gene: -
v_gene: TRBV12-3/TRBV12-4
abundance: -
j_gene: TRBJ2-2

CDR3nt: TGTGCCAGCAGTGAGTGGGGGAGCGGGTATGAAAAACTGTTTTTT
CDR3aa: CASSEWGSGYEKLFF
d_gene: -
v_gene: TRBV2
abundance: -
j_gene: TRBJ1-4

CDR3nt: TGTGCCAGCTCATCTACTGAGGGGCAGCCCCAGCATTTT
CDR3aa: CASSSTEGQPQHF
d_gene: -
v_gene: TRBV18
abundance: -
j_gene: TRBJ1-5